The table lists the clone carrying this T cell receptor beta chain with a few counts. Its antigen remains unknown. This record comes from a study of blood T cells in healthy people across ages. Overall study findings and caveats: Long-lived donors had more naive CD4+ cells and higher diversity than aged donors.

Unmatched junction bases numbered 5, after V lost 6 bases and J lost 7 bases. The CDR3 totals 13 residues. Germline CDR1 SQVTM, CDR2 ANQGSEA. Donors were healthy Caucasian individuals from Russia aged about 6 to 90. Together with a sample-barcoded 5' primer, a J-beta primer mix was included in a second PCR lasting about 7 to 11 cycles. Tagging of each cDNA molecule was performed by a template-switch adaptor with 12 random nucleotides. The yield of each sample was at least 3 million CDR3-containing paired-end reads. TCRdb re-analysed the 5' RACE reads in MiXCR, keeping a single row per CDR3 protein. Of about a million distinct CDR3 sequences in the sample, roughly 51% were seen once.

The chain carries TRBV29-1 and TRBJ2-7; 14 bases agree with TRBD2. Specimen: blood. This clonotype was obtained from a woman aged 55-70 years in good health. The CDR3 protein is CSVGTSGSWEQYF. CDR3 nucleotide sequence: TGCAGCGTCGGGACTAGCGGGAGTTGGGAGCAGTACTTC.